This T cell receptor (beta chain) originates from a study of T-cell memory formation after mild COVID-19 (dated by TCRdb to the early 2020s). In terms of the full investigation: TCR sequence clusters from the two donors were largely donor specific. In a couple of donors, T-cell clones that expanded and contracted after mild COVID-19 were followed by sequencing TCRalpha and TCRbeta repertoires longitudinally. Two young, previously healthy adult volunteers made up the cohort, one male and one female.

The germline V gene encodes CDR1 MGHRA and CDR2 YSYEKL. The V end loses 4 bases and the J end loses 9 bases, and a stretch of 25 bases separates them. Reading from cysteine to phenylalanine, the CDR3 counts 17 amino acids. CDR3 DNA is the only sequence kept; it has 51 bases, read in frame from the first base. Sequencing used an Illumina NovaSeq 6000. Using 5'RACE with constant-segment primers, TCRalpha and TCRbeta cDNA libraries were constructed, with sample barcodes and unique molecular identifiers added in the process. Trizol reagent was used to extract RNA from every sample. Amplification of the libraries took two PCR steps, and the second step added a second sample barcode plus Illumina TruSeq adapters. Sequencing of libraries was performed on an Illumina NovaSeq with 2 x 150 bp paired-end reads. As for how the authors treated the data: The reads were demultiplexed and collapsed into UMI-guided consensus sequences using migec v1.2.7. Using mixcr v2.1.11, UMI consensuses were aligned to TRA and TRB V and J templates and then assembled into clonotypes. Clonotypes were classified as expanded or contracted when called significant by both edgeR and NoisET, with noise models trained on biological replicates. For edgeR calls, a false discovery rate-adjusted p below 0.01 and a log2 fold-change threshold of 1 were applied. As an exploratory analysis of dynamics, max-normalized trajectories of the 1000 most abundant clonotypes were examined by PCA with hierarchical clustering. Each responding clone was given a CD4 or CD8 phenotype based on the CD4+ and CD8+ repertoires, which had been sequenced separately. The public reads were reanalyzed by TCRdb: fastp trimming at Q25, MiXCR alignment, in-frame beta chains only. Records with the same CDR3 protein are collapsed into one entry carrying the most frequent genes and DNA. Here the V and J calls rest on TCRdb's processing, not on the authors' analysis. This sample lists about 290,000 distinct CDR3 sequences; approximately 15% were detected once. The top ten hold 22% of the sample.

To note about this clonotype: There is no known antigen for this receptor. Base qualities are not recorded, but no much larger clone differs from it by a single base.

Ficoll-Paque density gradient centrifugation was used to isolate PBMCs. General study outcomes and caveats: Only two mild cases were covered by the study, and larger cohorts that include severe cases with pre-infection samples were considered necessary. The detection of some responding clones in pre-infection memory suggests that pre-existing cross-reactive memory T cells joined the SARS-CoV-2 response. From day 15 to 85, contracting clones showed balanced CD4/CD8 phenotypes, whereas a second wave of clones that expanded from day 15 to 37 leaned towards CD4+. The second-wave clones that peaked on day 37 were not confirmed to be SARS-CoV-2 specific. Contracting CD4+ clones turned up mainly in the CM and EM memory subsets, whereas EMRA was where CD8+ clones were enriched.

The sample comprised PBMCs or a T cell subset sorted from them (not recorded which). This receptor was taken from a young man who had mild COVID-19 (a few samples of this study predate the infection). The sample titles of this study are shuffled in the database, so cell type and time point are left out; the donor was told from shared clones. Recombination connected TRBV4-1 to TRBJ2-1; no D gene call is confident. The CDR3: CASSLIYRVPRWSEQFF. The bases are TGCGCCAGCAGCCTGATATACCGGGTCCCACGTTGGAGTGAGCAGTTCTTC.